This entry concerns a single T cell receptor (beta chain). The record originates from a study of blood T cell repertoires in COVID-19. Overall study: T cells, B-cell-depleted T cells, or PBMCs provided the cDNA or gDNA that served as material.

All enrollees were about 18 to 100 years old and from roughly 22 US areas. The table came from immunoSEQ multiplex PCR; TCRdb's copy has only in-frame clones and leaves some out. The sample includes 280,000 or so clones, around nine tenths of them seen just once. The sequenced material came from PBMCs or T cells enriched from blood (not recorded which). The sequence came from a woman between 40 and 50 years old who had recovered from COVID-19.

CDR3 DNA sequence: TGTGCCAGCAGCCCCCCCCGGGGACTAGCGGGAGCGGGGGAAGATACGCAGTATTTT. Protein: CASSPPRGLAGAGEDTQYF. The chain employs TRBV11-3 and TRBJ2-3, with 14 bases fitting TRBD2. Germline V gene lookup returns CDR1 SGHNT and CDR2 YENEEA. J was trimmed by 5 bases and V by 5 bases; bases with no gene match: 15. The CDR3 is made up of 19 amino acids. Supplemented by reference TRBV11-3 and TRBJ2-3, the full variable domain reads EAGVVQSPRYKIIEKKQPVAFWCNPISGHNTLYWYLQNLGQGPELLIRYENEEAVDDSQLPKDRFSAERLKGVDSTLKIQPAELGDSAVYLCASSPPRGLAGAGEDTQYFGPGTRLTVL.